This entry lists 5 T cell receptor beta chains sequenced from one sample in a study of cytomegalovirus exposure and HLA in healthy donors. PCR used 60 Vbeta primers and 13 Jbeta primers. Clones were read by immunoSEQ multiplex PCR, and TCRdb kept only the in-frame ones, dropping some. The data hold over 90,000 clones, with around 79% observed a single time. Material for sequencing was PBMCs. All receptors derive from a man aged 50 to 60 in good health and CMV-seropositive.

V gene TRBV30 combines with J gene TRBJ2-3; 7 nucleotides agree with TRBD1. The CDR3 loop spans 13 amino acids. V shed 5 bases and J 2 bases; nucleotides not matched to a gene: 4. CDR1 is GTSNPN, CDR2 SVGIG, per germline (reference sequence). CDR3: CAWEGAHTDTQYF. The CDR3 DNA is TGTGCCTGGGAGGGGGCACACACAGATACGCAGTATTTT. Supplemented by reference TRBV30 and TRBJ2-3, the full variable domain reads SQTIHQWPATLVQPVGSPLSLECTVEGTSNPNLYWYRQAAGRGLQLLFYSVGIGQISSEVPQNLSASRPQDRQFILSSKKLLLSDSGFYLCAWEGAHTDTQYFGPGTRLTVL.

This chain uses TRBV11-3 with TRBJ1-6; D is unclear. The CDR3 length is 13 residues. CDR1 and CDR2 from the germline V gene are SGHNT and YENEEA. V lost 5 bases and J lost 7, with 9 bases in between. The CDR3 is CASSRGGNSPLHF. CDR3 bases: TGTGCCAGCAGCCGGGGAGGGAATTCACCCCTCCACTTT.

The CDR3 protein is CAWSVFGTGAPRAQYF. DNA for the CDR3: TGTGCCTGGAGTGTATTTGGGACAGGGGCGCCCCGGGCCCAGTACTTC. The chain couples TRBV30 to TRBJ2-5; 10 positions agree with TRBD1. The V gene end was trimmed by 0 bases and the J gene end by 9 bases; junction bases not matched to a gene: 13. The CDR3 covers 16 residues. Germline CDR1 is GTSNPN and CDR2 is SVGIG (reference sequence).

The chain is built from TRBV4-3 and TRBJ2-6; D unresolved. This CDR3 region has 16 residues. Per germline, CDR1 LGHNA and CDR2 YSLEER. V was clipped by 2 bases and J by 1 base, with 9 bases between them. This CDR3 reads CASSQHKSSGANVLTF. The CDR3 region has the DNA TGCGCCAGCAGCCAACACAAATCTTCTGGGGCCAACGTCCTGACTTTC.

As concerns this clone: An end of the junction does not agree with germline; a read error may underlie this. CDR3 amino acids: CSSSLVLEQYF. The CDR3 nucleotides are TGTTCCAGCAGCTTAGTCCTAGAGCAGTACTTC. The chain has TRBV7-9 and TRBJ2-7; D is unresolved. Germline CDR1 and CDR2: SEHNR and FQNEAQ (reference sequence). The CDR3 sequence is 11 residues long.